This note documents a single T cell receptor beta chain sequence. This sample was included in a study of OX40 agonist ivuxolimab in advanced cancers. On the study more broadly: Checkpoint inhibitors had been given previously to approximately 40% of patients.

Germline V gene lookup returns CDR1 LGHNA and CDR2 YNFKEQ. The CDR3 contains 17 residues. The V end was cut by 0 bases, the J end by 2 bases, with 14 bases between. The assay was immunoSEQ multiplex PCR, and TCRdb's table has in-frame clones only and misses some. The sample carries around 14,000 clones, 80% recorded once. A history of autoimmune disease or systemic immunosuppression excluded patients. This clonotype originated in an adult with an advanced solid tumor such as melanoma, head and neck, liver or kidney cancer. The sample consisted of CD4+ or CD8+ T cells sorted from blood, taken in a trial of the OX40 agonist ivuxolimab. This chain joins TRBV4-2 and TRBJ2-1; tentatively, D is TRBD1 or TRBD2 (5 bases each). CDR3 in amino acids: CASSQDQGVGPYNEQFF. The CDR3, as DNA: TGTGCCAGCAGCCAAGATCAGGGAGTAGGGCCCTACAATGAGCAGTTCTTC.